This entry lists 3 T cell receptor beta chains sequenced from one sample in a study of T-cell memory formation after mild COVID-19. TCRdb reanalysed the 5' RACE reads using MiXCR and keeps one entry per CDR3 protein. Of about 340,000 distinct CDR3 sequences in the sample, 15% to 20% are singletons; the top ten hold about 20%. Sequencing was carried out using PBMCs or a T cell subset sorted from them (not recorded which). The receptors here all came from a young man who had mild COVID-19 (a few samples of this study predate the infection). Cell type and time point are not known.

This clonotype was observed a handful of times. In DNA, the CDR3 is TGCAGCGTGGGAGATTTGTACCAAGAGACCCAGTACTTC. Encoded protein: CSVGDLYQETQYF. This chain connects TRBV29-1 to TRBJ2-5; D perhaps matches TRBD2 (5 bases). V lost 6 bases, J lost 0 bases, and 11 bases lay in between. Germline V CDR1 and CDR2: SQVTM, ANQGSEA. This CDR3 region has 13 residues.

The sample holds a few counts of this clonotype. The CDR3 DNA reads TGTGCCAGCAGCCAAGATCAGACCTGGCGGGGAGCAGCCTACGAGCAGTACTTC. It codes for CASSQDQTWRGAAYEQYF. The chain uses TRBV3-1 and TRBJ2-7; a possible D gene is TRBD2 (6 bases). V was pared by 0 bases and J by 2 bases, with 20 bases between. Looked up from germline, CDR1 is LGHDT and CDR2 is YNNKEL (reference sequence). This CDR3 region has 18 residues.

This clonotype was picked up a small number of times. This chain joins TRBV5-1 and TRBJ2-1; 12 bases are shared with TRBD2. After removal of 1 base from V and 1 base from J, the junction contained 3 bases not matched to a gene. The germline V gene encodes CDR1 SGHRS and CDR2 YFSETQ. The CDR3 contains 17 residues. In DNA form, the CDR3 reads TGCGCCAGCAGCTTGTGGACTAGCGGGAATTCCTACAATGAGCAGTTCTTC. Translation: CASSLWTSGNSYNEQFF.